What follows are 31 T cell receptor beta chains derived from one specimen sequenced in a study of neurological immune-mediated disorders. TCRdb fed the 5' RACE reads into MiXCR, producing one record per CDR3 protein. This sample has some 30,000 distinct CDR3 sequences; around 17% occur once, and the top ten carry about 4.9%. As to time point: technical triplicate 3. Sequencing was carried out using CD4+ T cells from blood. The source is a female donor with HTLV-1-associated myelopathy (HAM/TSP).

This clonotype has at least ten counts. This CDR3 is CASSFNSGAGYEQYF. The CDR3 DNA sequence: TGCGCCAGCAGCTTTAATTCCGGAGCCGGCTACGAGCAGTACTTC. V is TRBV5-1 and J is TRBJ2-7; D is unclear. Germline values: CDR1 SGHRS, CDR2 YFSETQ. Between the trimmed V and J ends, which lost 2 bases and 3 bases, there was a span of 15 bases. The CDR3 loop spans 15 amino acids.

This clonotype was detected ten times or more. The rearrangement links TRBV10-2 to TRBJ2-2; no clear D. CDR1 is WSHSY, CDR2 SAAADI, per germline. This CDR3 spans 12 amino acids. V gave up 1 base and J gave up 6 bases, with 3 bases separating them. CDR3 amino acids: CASSEWPGELFF. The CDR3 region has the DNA TGCGCCAGCAGTGAGTGGCCCGGGGAGCTGTTTTTT.

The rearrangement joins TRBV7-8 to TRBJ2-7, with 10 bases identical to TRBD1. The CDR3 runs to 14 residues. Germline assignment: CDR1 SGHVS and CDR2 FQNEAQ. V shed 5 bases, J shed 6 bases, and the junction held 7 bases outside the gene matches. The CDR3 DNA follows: TGTGCCAGCAGCCTGGGACAGGGGTTCTCCGAGCAGTACTTC. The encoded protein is CASSLGQGFSEQYF.

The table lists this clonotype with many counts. Here the CDR3 reads CASRYDTNEQFF. CDR3 nucleotide sequence: TGTGCCAGCAGATACGACACCAATGAGCAGTTCTTC. The chain joins TRBV12-3 or TRBV12-4 to TRBJ2-1; D is unresolved. This CDR3 has 12 amino acids. Trimming shortened V by 6 bases and J by 6 bases, and 9 bases separated the two germline ends.

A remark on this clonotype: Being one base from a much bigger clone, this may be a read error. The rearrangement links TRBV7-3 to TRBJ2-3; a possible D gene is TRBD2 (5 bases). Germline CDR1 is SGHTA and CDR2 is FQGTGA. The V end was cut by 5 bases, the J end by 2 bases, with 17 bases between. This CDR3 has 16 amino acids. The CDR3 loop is CASSIRGWGITDTQYF. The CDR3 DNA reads TGTGCCAGCAGCATCCGCGGGTGGGGAATCACAGATACGCAGTATTTT.

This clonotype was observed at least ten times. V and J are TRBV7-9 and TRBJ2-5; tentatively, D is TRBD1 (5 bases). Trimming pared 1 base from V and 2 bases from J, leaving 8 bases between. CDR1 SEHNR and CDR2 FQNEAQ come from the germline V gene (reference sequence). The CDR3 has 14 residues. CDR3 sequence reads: CASSLEGYQETQYF. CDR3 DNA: TGTGCCAGCAGCTTAGAGGGGTATCAAGAGACCCAGTACTTC.

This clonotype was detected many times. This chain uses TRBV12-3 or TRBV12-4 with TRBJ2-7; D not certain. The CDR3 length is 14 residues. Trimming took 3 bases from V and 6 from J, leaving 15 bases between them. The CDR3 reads CASSLKGPPAEQYF. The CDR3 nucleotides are TGTGCCAGCAGTTTGAAAGGGCCCCCCGCCGAGCAGTACTTC.

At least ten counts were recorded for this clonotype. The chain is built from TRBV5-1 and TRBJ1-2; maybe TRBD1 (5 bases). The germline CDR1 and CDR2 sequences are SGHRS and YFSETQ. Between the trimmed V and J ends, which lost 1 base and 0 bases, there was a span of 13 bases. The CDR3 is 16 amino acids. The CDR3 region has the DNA TGCGCCAGCAGCTTGAACCCGACAGATACTAACTATGGCTACACCTTC. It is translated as CASSLNPTDTNYGYTF. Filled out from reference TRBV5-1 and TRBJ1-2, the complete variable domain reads KAGVTQTPRYLIKTRGQQVTLSCSPISGHRSVSWYQQTPGQGLQFLFEYFSETQRNKGNFPGRFSGRQFSNSRSEMNVSTLELGDSALYLCASSLNPTDTNYGYTFGSGTRLTVV.

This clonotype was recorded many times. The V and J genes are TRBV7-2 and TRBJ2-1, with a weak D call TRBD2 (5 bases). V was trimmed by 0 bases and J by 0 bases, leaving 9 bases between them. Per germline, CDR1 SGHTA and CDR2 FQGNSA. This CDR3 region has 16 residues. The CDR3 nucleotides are TGTGCCAGCAGCTTAGCCGGGATCCCCTCCTACAATGAGCAGTTCTTC. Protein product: CASSLAGIPSYNEQFF.

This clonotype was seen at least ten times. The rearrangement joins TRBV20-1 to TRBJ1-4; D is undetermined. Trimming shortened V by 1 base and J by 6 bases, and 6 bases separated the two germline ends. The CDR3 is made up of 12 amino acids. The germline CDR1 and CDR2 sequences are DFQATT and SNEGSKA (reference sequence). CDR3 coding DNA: TGCAGTGCTAGAGCCTCCTATGAAAAACTGTTTTTT. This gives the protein CSARASYEKLFF.

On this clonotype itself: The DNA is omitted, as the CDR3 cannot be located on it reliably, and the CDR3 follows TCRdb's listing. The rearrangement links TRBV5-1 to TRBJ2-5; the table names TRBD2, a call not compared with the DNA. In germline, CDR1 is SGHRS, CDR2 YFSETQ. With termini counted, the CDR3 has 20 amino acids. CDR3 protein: CASSFYICSAFYLAEETQYF.

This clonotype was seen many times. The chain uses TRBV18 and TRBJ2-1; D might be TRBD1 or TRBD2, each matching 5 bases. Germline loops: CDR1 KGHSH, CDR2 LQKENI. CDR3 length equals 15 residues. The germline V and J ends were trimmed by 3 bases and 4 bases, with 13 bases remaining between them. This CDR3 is CASSPRTGGYNEQFF. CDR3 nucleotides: TGTGCCAGCTCACCCCGTACAGGAGGATACAATGAGCAGTTCTTC.

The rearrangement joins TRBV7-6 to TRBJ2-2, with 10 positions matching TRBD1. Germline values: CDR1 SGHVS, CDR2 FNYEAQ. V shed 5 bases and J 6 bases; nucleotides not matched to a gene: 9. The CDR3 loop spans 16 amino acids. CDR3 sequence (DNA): TGTGCCAGCAGCCGTCTGGGCGGACAGGGGGCCGGGGAGCTGTTTTTT. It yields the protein CASSRLGGQGAGELFF.

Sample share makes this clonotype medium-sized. Written as DNA, the CDR3 is TGCAGTGCTAGAGATTTCGTAGCGGGGAAACAAGAGACCCAGTACTTC. The encoded protein is CSARDFVAGKQETQYF. The J gene is TRBJ2-5, the V gene TRBV20-1, with 8 bases that match TRBD2. CDR1 and CDR2 (germline): DFQATT, SNEGSKA (reference sequence). Trimming took 0 bases from V and 2 from J; bases not matched to a gene: 8. The CDR3 has 16 residues.

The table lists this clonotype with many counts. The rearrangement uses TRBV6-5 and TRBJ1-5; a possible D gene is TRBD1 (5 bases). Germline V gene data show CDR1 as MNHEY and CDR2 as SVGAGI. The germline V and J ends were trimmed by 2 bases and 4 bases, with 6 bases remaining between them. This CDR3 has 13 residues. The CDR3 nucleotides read TGTGCCAGCAGTTACGGACAAAATCAGCCCCAGCATTTT. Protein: CASSYGQNQPQHF.

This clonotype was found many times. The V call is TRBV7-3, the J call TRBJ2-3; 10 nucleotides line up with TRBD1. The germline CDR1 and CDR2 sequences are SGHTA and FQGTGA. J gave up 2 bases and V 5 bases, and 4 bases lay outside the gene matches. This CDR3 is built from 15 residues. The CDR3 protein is CASSPGQGLTDTQYF. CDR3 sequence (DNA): TGTGCCAGCAGCCCGGGACAGGGGCTCACAGATACGCAGTATTTT.

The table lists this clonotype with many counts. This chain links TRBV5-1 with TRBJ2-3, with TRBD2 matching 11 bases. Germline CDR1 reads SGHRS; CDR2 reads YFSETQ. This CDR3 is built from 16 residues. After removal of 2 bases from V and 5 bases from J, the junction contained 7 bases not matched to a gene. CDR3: CASSFGTSGWGDTQYF. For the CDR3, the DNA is TGCGCCAGCAGCTTCGGGACTAGCGGATGGGGAGATACGCAGTATTTT.

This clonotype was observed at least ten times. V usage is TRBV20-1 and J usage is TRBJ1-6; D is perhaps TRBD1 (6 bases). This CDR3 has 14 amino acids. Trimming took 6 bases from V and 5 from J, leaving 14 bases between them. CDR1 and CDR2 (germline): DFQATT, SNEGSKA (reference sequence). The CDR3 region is CSARWGANNSPLHF. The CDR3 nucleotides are TGCAGTGCGAGATGGGGGGCCAATAATTCACCCCTCCACTTT.

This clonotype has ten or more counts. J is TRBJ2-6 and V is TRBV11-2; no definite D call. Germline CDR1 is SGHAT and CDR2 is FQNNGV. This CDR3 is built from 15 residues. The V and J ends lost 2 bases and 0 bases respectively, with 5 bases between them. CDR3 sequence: CASSLSASGANVLTF. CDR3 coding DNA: TGTGCCAGCAGCTTAAGTGCCTCTGGGGCCAACGTCCTGACTTTC.

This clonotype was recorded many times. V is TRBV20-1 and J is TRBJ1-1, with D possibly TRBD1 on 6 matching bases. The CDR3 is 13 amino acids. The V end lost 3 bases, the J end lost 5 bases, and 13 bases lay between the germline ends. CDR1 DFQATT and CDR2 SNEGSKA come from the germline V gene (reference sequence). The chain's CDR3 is CSARRGWATEAFF. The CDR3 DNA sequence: TGCAGTGCTAGGAGGGGGTGGGCGACTGAAGCTTTCTTT.

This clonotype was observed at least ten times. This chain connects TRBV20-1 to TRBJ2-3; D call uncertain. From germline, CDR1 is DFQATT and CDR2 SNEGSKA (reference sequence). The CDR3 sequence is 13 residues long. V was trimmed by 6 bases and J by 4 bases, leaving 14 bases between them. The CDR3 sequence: CSAHPRAADTQYF. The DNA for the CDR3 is TGCAGTGCCCACCCAAGGGCTGCAGATACGCAGTATTTT.

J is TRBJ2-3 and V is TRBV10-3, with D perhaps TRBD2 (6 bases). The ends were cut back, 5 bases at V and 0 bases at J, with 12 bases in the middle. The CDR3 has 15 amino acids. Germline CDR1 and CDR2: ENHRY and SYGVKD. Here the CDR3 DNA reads TGTGCCATCAGTTCCGGGACTCCCAGCACAGATACGCAGTATTTT. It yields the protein CAISSGTPSTDTQYF.

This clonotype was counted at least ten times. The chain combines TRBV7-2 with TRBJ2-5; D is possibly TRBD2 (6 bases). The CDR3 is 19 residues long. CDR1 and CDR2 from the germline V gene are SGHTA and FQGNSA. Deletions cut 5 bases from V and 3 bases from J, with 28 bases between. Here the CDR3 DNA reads TGTGCCAGCAGCCCGGGGGAGATAAAAAGTCTGGAGACAAAAGAGACCCAGTACTTC. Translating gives CASSPGEIKSLETKETQYF.

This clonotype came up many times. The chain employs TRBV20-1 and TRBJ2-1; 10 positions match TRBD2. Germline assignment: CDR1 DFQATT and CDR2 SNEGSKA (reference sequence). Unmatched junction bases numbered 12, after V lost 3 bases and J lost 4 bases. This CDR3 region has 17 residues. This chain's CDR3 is CSASPIPSSGGYNEQFF. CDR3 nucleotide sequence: TGCAGTGCTAGCCCGATCCCCTCTAGCGGGGGTTACAATGAGCAGTTCTTC.

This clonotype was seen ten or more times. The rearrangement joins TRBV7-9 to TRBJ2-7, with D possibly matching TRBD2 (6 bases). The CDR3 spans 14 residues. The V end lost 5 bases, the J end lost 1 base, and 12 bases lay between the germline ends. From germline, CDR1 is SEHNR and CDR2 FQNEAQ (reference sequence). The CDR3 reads CASSDAGLSYEQYF. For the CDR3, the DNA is TGTGCCAGCAGCGACGCGGGGCTTTCCTACGAGCAGTACTTC.

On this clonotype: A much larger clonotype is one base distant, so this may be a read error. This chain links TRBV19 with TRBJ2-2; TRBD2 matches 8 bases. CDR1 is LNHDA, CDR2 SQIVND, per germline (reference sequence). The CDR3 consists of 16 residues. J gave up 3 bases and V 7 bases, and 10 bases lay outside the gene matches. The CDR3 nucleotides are TGTGCCAGTACCTCCTGGACTAGCAAGGACACCGGGGAGCTGTTTTTT. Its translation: CASTSWTSKDTGELFF.

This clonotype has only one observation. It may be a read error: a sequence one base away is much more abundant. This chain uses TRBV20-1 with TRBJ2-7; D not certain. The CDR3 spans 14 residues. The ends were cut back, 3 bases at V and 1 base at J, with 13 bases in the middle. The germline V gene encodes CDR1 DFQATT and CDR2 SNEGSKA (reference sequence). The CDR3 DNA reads TGCAGTGCTAGTTGGTGCGCAAGGTCCTACGAGCAGTACTTC. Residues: CSASWCARSYEQYF.

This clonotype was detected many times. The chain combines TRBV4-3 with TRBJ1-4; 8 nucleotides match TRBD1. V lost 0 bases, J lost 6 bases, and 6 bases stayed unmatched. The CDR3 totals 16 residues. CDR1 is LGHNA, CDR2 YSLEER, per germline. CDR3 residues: CASSQDRDRNDEKLFF. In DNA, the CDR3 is TGCGCCAGCAGCCAAGATAGGGACAGGAATGATGAAAAACTGTTTTTT.

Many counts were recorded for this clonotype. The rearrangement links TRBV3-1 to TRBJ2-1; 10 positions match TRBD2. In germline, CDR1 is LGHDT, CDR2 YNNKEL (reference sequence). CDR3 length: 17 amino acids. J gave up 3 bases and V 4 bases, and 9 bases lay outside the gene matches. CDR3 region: CASSPTIAGGHYNEQFF. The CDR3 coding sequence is TGTGCCAGCAGCCCTACCATAGCGGGAGGACACTACAATGAGCAGTTCTTC.

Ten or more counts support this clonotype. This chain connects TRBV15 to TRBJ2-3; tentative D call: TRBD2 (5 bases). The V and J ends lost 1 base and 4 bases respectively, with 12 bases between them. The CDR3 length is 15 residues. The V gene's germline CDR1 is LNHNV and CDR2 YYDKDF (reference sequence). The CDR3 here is CATSRGLEEADTQYF. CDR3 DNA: TGTGCCACCAGCAGAGGGCTAGAGGAGGCAGATACGCAGTATTTT.

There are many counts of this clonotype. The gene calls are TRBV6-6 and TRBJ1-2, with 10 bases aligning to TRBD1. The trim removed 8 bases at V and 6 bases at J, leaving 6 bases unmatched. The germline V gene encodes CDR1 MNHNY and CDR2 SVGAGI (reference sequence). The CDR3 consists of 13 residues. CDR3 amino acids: CASRDRGPNGYTF. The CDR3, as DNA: TGTGCCAGCCGTGACAGGGGGCCAAATGGCTACACCTTC.